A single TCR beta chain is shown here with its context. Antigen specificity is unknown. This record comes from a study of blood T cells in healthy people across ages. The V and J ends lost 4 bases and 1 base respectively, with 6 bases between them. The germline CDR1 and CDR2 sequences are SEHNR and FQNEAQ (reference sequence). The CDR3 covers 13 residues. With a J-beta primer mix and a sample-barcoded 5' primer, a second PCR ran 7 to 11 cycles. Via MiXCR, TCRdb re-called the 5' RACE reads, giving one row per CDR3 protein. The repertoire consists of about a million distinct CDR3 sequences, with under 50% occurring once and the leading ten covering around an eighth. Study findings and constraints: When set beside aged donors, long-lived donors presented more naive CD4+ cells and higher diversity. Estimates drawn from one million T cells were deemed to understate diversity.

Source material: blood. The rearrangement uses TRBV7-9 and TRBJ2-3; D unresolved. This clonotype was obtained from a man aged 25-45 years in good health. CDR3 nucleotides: TGTGCCAGCAGCTCGAACGGCACAGATACGCAGTATTTT. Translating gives CASSSNGTDTQYF.